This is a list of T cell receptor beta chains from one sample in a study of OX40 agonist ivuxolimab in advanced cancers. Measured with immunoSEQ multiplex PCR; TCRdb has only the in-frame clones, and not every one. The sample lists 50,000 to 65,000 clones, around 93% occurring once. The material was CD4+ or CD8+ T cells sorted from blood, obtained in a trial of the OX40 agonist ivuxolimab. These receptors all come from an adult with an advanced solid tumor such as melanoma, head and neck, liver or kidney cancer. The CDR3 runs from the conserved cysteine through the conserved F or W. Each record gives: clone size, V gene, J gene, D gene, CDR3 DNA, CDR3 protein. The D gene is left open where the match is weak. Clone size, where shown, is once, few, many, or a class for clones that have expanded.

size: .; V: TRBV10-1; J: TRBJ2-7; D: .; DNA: TGCGCCAGCAGTGGACTAACAATCATGCCGGGGGCCTACGAGCAGTACTTC; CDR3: CASSGLTIMPGAYEQYF
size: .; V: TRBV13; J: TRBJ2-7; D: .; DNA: TGTGCCAGCAGCTTAGGCCTCGGGGACGAGCAGTACTTC; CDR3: CASSLGLGDEQYF
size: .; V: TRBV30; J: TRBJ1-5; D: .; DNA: TGTGCCTGGAGTCCCGGATATAGCAATCAGCCCCAGCATTTT; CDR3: CAWSPGYSNQPQHF
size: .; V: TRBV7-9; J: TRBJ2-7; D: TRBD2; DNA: TGTGCCAGCAGCTTATCCGTGGGACTAGCGGGGGACGAGCAGTACTTC; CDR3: CASSLSVGLAGDEQYF
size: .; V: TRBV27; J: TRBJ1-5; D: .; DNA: TGTGCCAGCAGTACCCGGCCTGGGCAGGGAGATCAGCCCCAGCATTTT; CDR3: CASSTRPGQGDQPQHF
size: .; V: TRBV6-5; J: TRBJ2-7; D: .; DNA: TGTGCCAGCAGTTACTCACCCCCTGAGGACGAGCAGTACTTC; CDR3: CASSYSPPEDEQYF
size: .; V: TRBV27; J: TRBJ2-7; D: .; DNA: TGTGCCAGCAGTGGTTCCTCCTACGAGCAGTACTTC; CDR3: CASSGSSYEQYF
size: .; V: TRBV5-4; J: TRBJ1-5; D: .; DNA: TGTGCCAGCAGCTTGACGGGGCCTCAGCCCCAGCATTTT; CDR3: CASSLTGPQPQHF
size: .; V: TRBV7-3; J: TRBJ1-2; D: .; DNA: TGTGCCAGCAGCCCTCTTCCGGGGGATTACTATGGCTACACCTTC; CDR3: CASSPLPGDYYGYTF
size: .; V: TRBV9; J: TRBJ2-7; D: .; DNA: TGTGCCAGCAGCGTCGGGTGGGACTCCTACGAGCAGTACTTC; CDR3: CASSVGWDSYEQYF
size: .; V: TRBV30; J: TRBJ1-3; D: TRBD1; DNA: TGTGCCTGGGAGGGACAGACGATCTCTGGAAACACCATATATTTT; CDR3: CAWEGQTISGNTIYF
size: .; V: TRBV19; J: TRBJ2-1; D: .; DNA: TGTGCCAGTAGTCCCTACGAGAATGAGCAGTTCTTC; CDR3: CASSPYENEQFF
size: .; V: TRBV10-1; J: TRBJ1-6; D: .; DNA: TGCGCCAGCAGTGAGTCGATGGAGGATAATTCACCCCTCCACTTT; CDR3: CASSESMEDNSPLHF
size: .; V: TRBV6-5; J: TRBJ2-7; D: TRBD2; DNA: TGTGCCAGCAGCCGGACTAGCGGCAACGAGCAGTACTTC; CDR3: CASSRTSGNEQYF
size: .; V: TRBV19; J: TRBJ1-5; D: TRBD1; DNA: TGTGCCAGTAGTATAGGCGCCAGGGGGAGGAATCAGCCCCAGCATTTT; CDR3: CASSIGARGRNQPQHF
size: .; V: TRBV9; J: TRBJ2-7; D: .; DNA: TGTGCCAGCAGCGTCGGGGGAAACACCTACGAGCAGTACTTC; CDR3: CASSVGGNTYEQYF
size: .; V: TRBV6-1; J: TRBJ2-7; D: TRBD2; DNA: TGTGCCAGCAGTAAACTAGCGGGAGTCGAGCAGTACTTC; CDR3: CASSKLAGVEQYF
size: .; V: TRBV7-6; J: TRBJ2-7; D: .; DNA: TGTGCCAGCAGCTACCAGCCTCTCACATCGGGGGAGCAGTACTTC; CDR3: CASSYQPLTSGEQYF
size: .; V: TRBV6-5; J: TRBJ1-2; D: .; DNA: TGTGCCAGCAGTAAGACCCGGGCCAGCCGGGGCTACACCTTC; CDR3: CASSKTRASRGYTF
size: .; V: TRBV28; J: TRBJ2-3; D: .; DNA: TGTGCCAGCAGTTTAAGAGATGCAGATACGCAGTATTTT; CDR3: CASSLRDADTQYF
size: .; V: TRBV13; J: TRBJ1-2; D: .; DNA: TGTGCCAGCAGCTTAGTTGGGGGCGCATCAAACTATGGCTACACCTTC; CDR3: CASSLVGGASNYGYTF
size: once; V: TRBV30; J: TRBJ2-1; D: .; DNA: TGTGCCTGGAGTTTTAGAGGTGAGCAGTTCTTC; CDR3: CAWSFRGEQFF
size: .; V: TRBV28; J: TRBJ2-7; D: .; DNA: TGTGCCAGCAGTTTCAGGGGTGAACCCTACGGGCAGTACTTC; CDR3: CASSFRGEPYGQYF
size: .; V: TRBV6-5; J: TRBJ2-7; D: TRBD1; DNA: TGTGCCAGCAGCAAAACTCCACAGGGGGCGGGTGAGCAGTACTTC; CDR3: CASSKTPQGAGEQYF
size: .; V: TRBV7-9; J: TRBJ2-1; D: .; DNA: TGTGCCAGCAGCCTAAGCCTAAAGAATGAGCAGTTCTTC; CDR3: CASSLSLKNEQFF